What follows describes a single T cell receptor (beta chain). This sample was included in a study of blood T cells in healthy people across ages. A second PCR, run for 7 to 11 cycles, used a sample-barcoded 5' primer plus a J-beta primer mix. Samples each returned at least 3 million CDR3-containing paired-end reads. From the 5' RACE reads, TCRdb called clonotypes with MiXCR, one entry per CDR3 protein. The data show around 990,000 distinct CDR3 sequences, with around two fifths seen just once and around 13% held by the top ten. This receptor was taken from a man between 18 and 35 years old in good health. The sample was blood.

The DNA of the CDR3 is TGTGCCAGCAGTGGACTAGCGAATGAGCAGTTCTTC. Encoded protein: CASSGLANEQFF. J is TRBJ2-1 and V is TRBV6-2 or TRBV6-3; TRBD2 agrees at 9 bases. This CDR3 comprises 12 residues. Per the germline V gene, CDR1 is MNHEY and CDR2 is SVGEGT. J gave up 7 bases and V 5 bases, and 0 bases lay outside the gene matches.